The entry below gives a single T cell receptor (beta chain) sequence along with its context. Its specificity is not known. These data come from a study of post-analysis software for immune sequencing data. Across the whole study: Courses of disease covered relapsing-remitting, secondary progressive and progressive-relapsing multiple sclerosis.

CDR1 and CDR2 (germline): DFQATT, SNEGSKA (reference sequence). The V and J ends lost 3 bases and 3 bases respectively, with 13 bases between them. This CDR3 has 14 amino acids. Study observations and caveats: Normalized Chao1 diversity in multiple sclerosis patients fell significantly below that of controls. F-measure co-clustering was strong for batch-matched samples. Patients showed TRBV5-6, TRBV5-1 and TRBV20-1 among a handful of TRBV segments more frequent than in controls.

Built from TCR beta cDNA, the libraries had unique molecular identifiers in them. TCRdb ran MiXCR on the PCR reads and lists one entry per CDR3 protein. This table holds approximately 630,000 distinct CDR3 sequences, 59% found once. Sequencing was performed on blood. The TCR sequence derives from a girl aged 2-10 years with multiple sclerosis. The chain recombines TRBV20-1 with TRBJ2-3; D is ambiguous. CDR3 sequence reads: CSASVGSVTDTQYF. The CDR3 nucleotides are TGCAGTGCTAGCGTAGGGTCTGTGACAGATACGCAGTATTTT.